The 17 T cell receptor beta chains below were found in one sample sequenced in a study of T cell responses to AZD1222 COVID-19 vaccine. Using immunoSEQ multiplex PCR, the repertoire was profiled, and TCRdb retains in-frame clones only, with some absent. This sample has 180,000 or so clones, with 92% found just once. Specimen: peripheral blood, collected 28 days after the second AZD1222 dose. Receptor source: an adult who received the AZD1222 COVID-19 vaccine.

This chain joins TRBV19 and TRBJ1-1; unclear D gene. The germline V gene encodes CDR1 LNHDA and CDR2 SQIVND (reference sequence). The CDR3 loop spans 12 amino acids. Trimming stripped 4 bases from V and 1 base from J, with 4 bases between. This chain's CDR3 is CASSTGNTEAFF. In DNA form, the CDR3 reads TGTGCCAGTAGTACGGGGAACACTGAAGCTTTCTTT.

The V call is TRBV9, the J call TRBJ2-2; D is ambiguous. V was trimmed by 3 bases and J by 2 bases, leaving 8 bases between them. Germline lookup yields CDR1 SGDLS and CDR2 YYNGEE. This CDR3 is built from 14 residues. The CDR3 sequence: CASSEGGNTGELFF. The CDR3 DNA reads TGTGCCAGCAGCGAGGGCGGCAACACCGGGGAGCTGTTTTTT.

The rearrangement uses TRBV14 and TRBJ2-1; 10 nucleotides agree with TRBD2. The length of the CDR3 is 17 residues. From germline, CDR1 is SGHDN and CDR2 FVKESK. Trimming removed 5 bases from V and 2 bases from J; junction bases left unmatched: 9. CDR3 coding DNA: TGTGCCAGCAGCTTAGACTTTAGCGGGGGGCCCTACAATGAGCAGTTCTTC. It is translated as CASSLDFSGGPYNEQFF.

This sequence joins TRBV27 and TRBJ1-2; D perhaps matches TRBD1 (5 bases). V was trimmed by 1 base and J by 4 bases, leaving 16 bases between them. Germline-derived CDR1 and CDR2 are MNHEY and SMNVEV (reference sequence). The CDR3 has 16 residues. The DNA for the CDR3 is TGTGCCAGCAGTTTATTAGGGGCGGCGGCGACCTATGGCTACACCTTC. Its translation is CASSLLGAAATYGYTF.

This clone was detected only once. The CDR3 nucleotides read TGTGCCAGTAGTATATACGCGGGAAGGTTCAATGAGCAGTTCTTC. Encoded protein: CASSIYAGRFNEQFF. V gene TRBV19 combines with J gene TRBJ2-1; D is perhaps TRBD2 (6 bases). This CDR3 has 15 residues. The germline V gene has CDR1 LNHDA and CDR2 SQIVND (reference sequence). Trimming pared 2 bases from V and 6 bases from J, leaving 14 bases between.

The chain uses TRBV27 and TRBJ1-5; a weak D match, TRBD1 (5 bases). The CDR3 is 15 amino acids. V was shortened by 8 bases and J by 0 bases, with 14 bases between the two germline ends. CDR1 is MNHEY and CDR2 is SMNVEV in the germline V gene (reference sequence). This CDR3 is CASGGGSHSNQPQHF. The CDR3 bases are TGTGCCAGCGGGGGGGGGTCCCATAGCAATCAGCCCCAGCATTTT.

The chain combines TRBV5-1 with TRBJ2-2, with no clear D. Trimming removed 0 bases from V and 2 bases from J, with 8 bases in between. Germline CDR1 SGHRS, CDR2 YFSETQ. The CDR3 totals 15 residues. The CDR3 sequence: CASSLEGSNTGELFF. The CDR3 DNA sequence: TGCGCCAGCAGCTTGGAGGGTAGCAACACCGGGGAGCTGTTTTTT.

The chain is built from TRBV7-8 and TRBJ2-1, with 9 bases lining up with TRBD2. The V gene end was trimmed by 2 bases and the J gene end by 0 bases; junction bases not matched to a gene: 8. The CDR3 is 18 residues long. Germline V lookup: CDR1 SGHVS, CDR2 FQNEAQ. Here the CDR3 reads CASSLPGLAVSSYNEQFF. CDR3 nucleotides: TGTGCCAGCAGCTTACCGGGACTAGCTGTGAGCTCCTACAATGAGCAGTTCTTC.

The chain recombines TRBV12-3 or TRBV12-4 with TRBJ1-1, with 7 bases lining up with TRBD1. The length of the CDR3 is 13 residues. The V gene end was trimmed by 7 bases and the J gene end by 4 bases; junction bases not matched to a gene: 6. The CDR3 bases are TGTGCCAGCACCAGGGGGGGGAGCACTGAAGCTTTCTTT. Translating gives CASTRGGSTEAFF.

This clone was counted between two and nine times. Here the CDR3 DNA reads TGTGCCAGCAGCTTAACGGGGTACACTGAAGCTTTCTTT. It codes for CASSLTGYTEAFF. The rearrangement uses TRBV7-3 and TRBJ1-1; no clear D. V was cut by 0 bases and J by 3 bases, with 5 bases left in between. Germline assignment: CDR1 SGHTA and CDR2 FQGTGA. CDR3 length equals 13 residues. Full variable domain (outside the CDR3, taken from reference TRBV7-3 and TRBJ1-1): GAGVSQTPSNKVTEKGKYVELRCDPISGHTALYWYRQSLGQGPEFLIYFQGTGAADDSGLPNDRFFAVRPEGSVSTLKIQRTERGDSAVYLCASSLTGYTEAFFGQGTRLTVV.

The rearrangement links TRBV2 to TRBJ2-3, with D unclear. Germline V gene data show CDR1 as SNHLY and CDR2 as FYNNEI. V dropped 3 bases and J dropped 0 bases, with 10 bases sitting between them. The length of the CDR3 is 15 residues. CDR3 sequence reads: CASSDLYSSTDTQYF. In DNA form, the CDR3 reads TGTGCCAGCAGTGACTTGTATTCTAGCACAGATACGCAGTATTTT.

This clone was counted a single time. V gene TRBV27 combines with J gene TRBJ2-7; D is undetermined. V shed 6 bases and J shed 3 bases, with 12 bases lying between them. There are 13 residues in the CDR3. The germline V gene has CDR1 MNHEY and CDR2 SMNVEV (reference sequence). CDR3 nucleotide sequence: TGTGCCAGCAGATCCACCATGAGCTACGAGCAGTACTTC. It yields the protein CASRSTMSYEQYF.

This clone was detected once. V usage is TRBV27 and J usage is TRBJ2-1; D is unresolved. Trimming removed 6 bases from V and 10 bases from J, with 16 bases in between. The germline CDR1 and CDR2 sequences are MNHEY and SMNVEV (reference sequence). This CDR3 has 13 residues. In nucleotides, the CDR3 is TGTGCCAGCAGCCTTCACCCAGAAGGCGAGCAGTTCTTC. It specifies CASSLHPEGEQFF.

The CDR3, as DNA: TGTGCCAGCAGCTTTCTAGCGGGGTACACAGATACGCAGTATTTT. Its translation is CASSFLAGYTDTQYF. The chain uses TRBV13 and TRBJ2-3; 9 nucleotides align to TRBD2. Trimming cost V 3 bases and J 2 bases; bases outside gene matches: 3. The germline CDR1 and CDR2 sequences are PRHDT and FYEKMQ (reference sequence). The CDR3 is 15 amino acids.

V is TRBV7-2 and J is TRBJ1-1; possibly TRBD1 for D (5 bases). In germline, CDR1 is SGHTA, CDR2 FQGNSA. V lost 1 base, J lost 0 bases, and 12 bases lay in between. This CDR3 has 16 residues. CDR3 region: CASSLGGAVMNTEAFF. The CDR3, as DNA: TGTGCCAGCAGCTTAGGTGGGGCTGTGATGAACACTGAAGCTTTCTTT.

The gene calls are TRBV4-2 and TRBJ2-3, with TRBD2 identical over 12 bases. The trim removed 0 bases at V and 5 bases at J, leaving 9 bases unmatched. CDR1 and CDR2 from the germline V gene are LGHNA and YNFKEQ. The CDR3 is 18 amino acids. This chain's CDR3 is CASSQDGPSGGVRDTQYF. The CDR3 DNA follows: TGTGCCAGCAGCCAAGACGGGCCTAGCGGGGGGGTTCGAGATACGCAGTATTTT.

This sequence joins TRBV7-9 and TRBJ1-2; D remains unclear. Germline V gene data show CDR1 as SEHNR and CDR2 as FQNEAQ (reference sequence). V gave up 4 bases and J gave up 10 bases, with 10 bases separating them. The CDR3 is 11 residues long. CDR3 sequence (DNA): TGTGCCAGCAGCTCCCGACAAGCCTACACCTTC. As protein: CASSSRQAYTF.